This TCR beta chain was sequenced during a study of identical twins. Each CDR3 protein gets one entry after TCRdb re-called the 5' RACE reads with MiXCR. The sample has 1.5 million or so distinct CDR3 sequences, roughly 35% seen once. This clonotype was picked up a small number of times. Its specificity is unknown. The CDR3 has 16 amino acids. The J segment lost 2 bases and the V segment lost 2 bases, leaving 3 bases of the junction unmatched. CDR1 and CDR2 (germline): SGHRS, YFSETQ. Notes on the study in general: Models underestimated how often monozygotic twins shared out-of-frame TCR alpha.

The sample comprised cord blood. The receptor was isolated from a newborn girl in good health. The rearrangement uses TRBV5-1 and TRBJ2-1; 11 bases are a match to TRBD2. The CDR3 sequence: CASSFLGLAAYNEQFF. The CDR3 bases are TGCGCCAGCAGCTTTTTGGGACTAGCGGCCTACAATGAGCAGTTCTTC.